This T cell receptor beta chain was recovered during a study of blood T cell repertoires in COVID-19. This table comes from immunoSEQ multiplex PCR, and its TCRdb copy is limited to in-frame clones, with some not included. The table shows approximately 190,000 clones, with roughly nine tenths occurring only once. V gave up 6 bases and J gave up 4 bases; unmatched junction bases: 11. The germline V gene has CDR1 SSHAT and CDR2 FNYEAQ (reference sequence). The CDR3 has 16 amino acids. The sequence came from a woman between 35 and 50 years old in a cohort exposed to, infected with or recovered from COVID-19 (not recorded which). The sequencing input was PBMCs or T cells enriched from blood (not recorded which). This sequence joins TRBV7-7 and TRBJ2-2; TRBD1 aligns across 7 bases. CDR3 bases: TGTGCCAGCAGTCACGCTCTGGCAGGGGGCACCGGGGAGCTGTTTTTT. Amino acid sequence: CASSHALAGGTGELFF. Supplemented by reference TRBV7-7 and TRBJ2-2, the full variable domain reads GAGVSQSPRYKVTKRGQDVTLRCDPISSHATLYWYQQALGQGPEFLTYFNYEAQPDKSGLPSDRFSAERPEGSISTLTIQRTEQRDSAMYRCASSHALAGGTGELFFGEGSRLTVL.